This TCR beta chain was sequenced for a study of T cells in Graves' hyperthyroidism and ophthalmopathy. Study-wide background: Once the initial diagnosis was made, peripheral blood was obtained before any treatment. Study outcomes and limitations: Stable hyperthyroidism and ophthalmopathy were separated using 13 V-J signatures.

Germline lookup yields CDR1 GTSNPN and CDR2 SVGIG (reference sequence). V was trimmed by 3 bases and J by 8 bases, leaving 7 bases between them. The CDR3 loop spans 11 amino acids. Amplified regions were TCR beta CDR3 sequences from RNA transcripts. The study used the HTBI primer set for a first-round RT-PCR of the TCR CDR3. Each CDR3 protein is one row after TCRdb ran MiXCR on the multiplex PCR reads. Of hundreds of thousands of distinct CDR3 sequences in the sample, approximately 23% were seen once. Based on clinical symptoms, serum thyroxine and TRAb, thyroid ultrasound and orbital computed tomography, diagnoses were reached. This clonotype came up a few times. Its specificity is unknown.

The chain has TRBV30 and TRBJ1-4; D not resolved. What was sequenced was blood. The sequence was collected from a woman in her sixties or seventies with Graves' ophthalmopathy. For the CDR3, the DNA is TGTGCCTGGAGCCTGGACGAAAAACTGTTTTTT. This gives the protein CAWSLDEKLFF.